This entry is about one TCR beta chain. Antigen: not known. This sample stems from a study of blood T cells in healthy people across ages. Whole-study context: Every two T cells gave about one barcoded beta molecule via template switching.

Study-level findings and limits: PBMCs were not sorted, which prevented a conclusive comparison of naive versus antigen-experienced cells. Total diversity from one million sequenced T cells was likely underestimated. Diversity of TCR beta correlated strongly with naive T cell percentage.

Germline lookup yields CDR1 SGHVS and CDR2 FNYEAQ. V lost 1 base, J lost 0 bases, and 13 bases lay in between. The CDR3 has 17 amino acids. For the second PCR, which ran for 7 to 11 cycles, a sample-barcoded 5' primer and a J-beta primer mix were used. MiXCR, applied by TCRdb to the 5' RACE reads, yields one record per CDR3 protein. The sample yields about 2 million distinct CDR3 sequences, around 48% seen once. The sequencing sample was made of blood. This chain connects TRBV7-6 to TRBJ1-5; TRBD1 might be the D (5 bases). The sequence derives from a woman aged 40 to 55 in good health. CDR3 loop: CASSLGPGLLSNQPQHF. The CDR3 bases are TGTGCCAGCAGCTTAGGCCCGGGACTACTTAGCAATCAGCCCCAGCATTTT.